The 28 T cell receptor beta chains listed next were all sequenced from one sample in a study of T cell changes during pregnancy in multiple sclerosis. Method: immunoSEQ multiplex PCR; TCRdb's copy keeps in-frame clones and lacks some. Found here are 40,000 to 50,000 clones, almost 95% of them singletons; the top ten hold about 4.5%. This sample comprised CD8+ T cells from peripheral blood mononuclear cells, obtained in the first trimester of pregnancy. Source of these receptors: a female donor with multiple sclerosis, enrolled in a pregnancy study.

The gene calls are TRBV28 and TRBJ1-2, with 7 bases that match TRBD1. This CDR3 region has 14 residues. CDR1 is MDHEN, CDR2 SYDVKM, per germline. Unmatched junction bases numbered 5, after V lost 7 bases and J lost 0 bases. The CDR3 protein is CASKEGTANYGYTF. In nucleotides, the CDR3 is TGTGCCAGCAAGGAGGGGACAGCTAACTATGGCTACACCTTC.

The chain couples TRBV19 to TRBJ2-3, with 8 bases identical to TRBD2. Trimming removed 3 bases from V and 5 bases from J; junction bases left unmatched: 13. Germline V gives CDR1 LNHDA, CDR2 SQIVND (reference sequence). CDR3 length: 17 amino acids. As DNA, the CDR3 is TGTGCCAGTAGTATTTCAGGAGCGGGAGAATTGGGAGATACGCAGTATTTT. Residues: CASSISGAGELGDTQYF. Looking up the rest from reference TRBV19 and TRBJ2-3 gives the full variable domain: DGGITQSPKYLFRKEGQNVTLSCEQNLNHDAMYWYRQDPGQGLRLIYYSQIVNDFQKGDIAEGYSVSREKKESFPLTVTSAQKNPTAFYLCASSISGAGELGDTQYFGPGTRLTVL.

This clone was seen once. This chain connects TRBV5-4 to TRBJ2-3; TRBD2 matches at 8 bases. With 4 bases clipped from V and 4 bases from J, the junction kept 11 bases outside the gene matches. CDR1 SGHNT and CDR2 YYREEE come from the germline V gene (reference sequence). This CDR3 comprises 16 residues. CDR3 region: CASSPTTSAAADTQYF. The DNA of the CDR3 is TGTGCCAGCAGCCCAACGACTAGCGCAGCGGCAGATACGCAGTATTTT.

The chain employs TRBV7-2 and TRBJ2-5; D might be TRBD1 (6 bases). Looked up from germline, CDR1 is SGHTA and CDR2 is FQGNSA. This CDR3 has 19 residues. The V and J ends lost 1 base and 5 bases respectively, with 26 bases between them. CDR3 amino acids: CASSLVPGVGQGVMETQYF. For the CDR3, the DNA is TGTGCCAGCAGCTTAGTTCCAGGGGTGGGGCAGGGAGTCATGGAGACCCAGTACTTC.

This chain uses TRBV5-4 with TRBJ1-1; D remains ambiguous. CDR1 and CDR2 from the germline V gene are SGHNT and YYREEE (reference sequence). The CDR3 length is 17 residues. Trimming removed 5 bases at V and 0 bases at J, with 20 bases between. CDR3 DNA: TGTGCCAGCAGGGCGCAGAAGAGGCCCTTTCTGAACACTGAAGCTTTCTTT. Its protein product is CASRAQKRPFLNTEAFF.

This sequence joins TRBV7-3 and TRBJ2-1, with TRBD2 matching over 9 bases. Germline values: CDR1 SGHTA, CDR2 FQGTGA. J gave up 7 bases and V 5 bases, and 9 bases lay outside the gene matches. This CDR3 is built from 15 residues. The CDR3 loop reads CASSPLAGGMNEQFF. The CDR3 region has the DNA TGTGCCAGCAGCCCTCTGGCGGGAGGGATGAATGAGCAGTTCTTC.

The rearrangement joins TRBV5-1 to TRBJ2-7, with D possibly matching TRBD1 (5 bases). V shed 4 bases and J shed 2 bases, with 13 bases lying between them. CDR3 size: 14 residues. In germline, CDR1 is SGHRS, CDR2 YFSETQ. The CDR3 is CASSPSDSPYEQYF. CDR3 sequence (DNA): TGCGCCAGCAGCCCCAGTGACAGCCCCTACGAGCAGTACTTC.

J is TRBJ1-5 and V is TRBV9; D perhaps matches TRBD1 (5 bases). V was clipped by 0 bases and J by 4 bases, with 11 bases between them. CDR3 length: 15 residues. The germline gives CDR1 SGDLS, CDR2 YYNGEE. CDR3 DNA: TGTGCCAGCAGCGTAGGGGGGGAGGGGAATCAGCCCCAGCATTTT. The encoded protein is CASSVGGEGNQPQHF.

This chain joins TRBV5-4 and TRBJ2-7; D unclear. CDR3 length: 12 amino acids. Germline CDR1 reads SGHNT; CDR2 reads YYREEE (reference sequence). V was shortened by 4 bases and J by 3 bases, with 8 bases between the two germline ends. This CDR3 reads CASSPDFYEQYF. The CDR3, as DNA: TGTGCCAGCAGCCCCGACTTCTACGAGCAGTACTTC.

The rearrangement joins TRBV6-1 to TRBJ2-7; the D gene is possibly TRBD1 (6 bases). The CDR3 is 15 residues long. Germline-derived CDR1 and CDR2 are MNHNS and SASEGT. Trimming took 4 bases from V and 5 from J, leaving 18 bases between them. CDR3 nucleotide sequence: TGTGCCAGCAGTGGAGCGGCAGGGGTCAATCACGAGCAGTACTTC. Translating gives CASSGAAGVNHEQYF.

The chain has TRBV19 and TRBJ2-6; no clear D gene. V lost 7 bases, J lost 0 bases, and 13 bases lay in between. CDR3 length: 16 amino acids. Germline V lookup: CDR1 LNHDA, CDR2 SQIVND (reference sequence). The CDR3 DNA sequence: TGTGCCAGTACGTTCGGAGAAGTCTCTGGGGCCAACGTCCTGACTTTC. As protein: CASTFGEVSGANVLTF.

The V and J genes are TRBV27 and TRBJ2-5, with 9 bases matching TRBD2. The CDR3 runs 16 residues. Trimming cost V 5 bases and J 1 base; bases outside gene matches: 8. Germline lookup yields CDR1 MNHEY and CDR2 SMNVEV (reference sequence). The CDR3 loop reads CASSQTSGDRQETQYF. Written as DNA, the CDR3 is TGTGCCAGCAGTCAGACTAGCGGAGACCGCCAAGAGACCCAGTACTTC.

The genes are TRBV18 and TRBJ1-1; TRBD1 matches 7 bases. The trim removed 0 bases at V and 2 bases at J, leaving 6 bases unmatched. The length of the CDR3 is 16 residues. Germline CDR1 and CDR2: KGHSH and LQKENI. The DNA of the CDR3 is TGTGCCAGCTCACCACCTGTCAGGGGGGTAAACACTGAAGCTTTCTTT. This codes for CASSPPVRGVNTEAFF.

This clone was counted once. This chain connects TRBV5-1 to TRBJ2-7, with a possible D match to TRBD1 (6 bases). Deletions cut 0 bases from V and 6 bases from J, with 13 bases between. The CDR3 sequence is 14 residues long. In germline, CDR1 is SGHRS, CDR2 YFSETQ. CDR3 DNA sequence: TGCGCCAGCAGCTTGGGGCAGGGGATAAGCGAGCAGTACTTC. This gives the protein CASSLGQGISEQYF.

CDR3: CASSLRGTYEQYF. The CDR3 DNA is TGTGCCAGCAGTTTACGGGGTACCTACGAGCAGTACTTC. This rearrangement joins TRBV27 to TRBJ2-7, with D perhaps TRBD2 (5 bases). Trimming removed 2 bases from V and 2 bases from J, with 7 bases in between. The V gene's germline CDR1 is MNHEY and CDR2 SMNVEV (reference sequence). The CDR3 is made up of 13 amino acids.

The rearrangement links TRBV18 to TRBJ2-1, with 9 bases that match TRBD2. The V segment lost 4 bases and the J segment 9 bases; nucleotides outside the gene matches: 13. Germline V gene lookup returns CDR1 KGHSH and CDR2 LQKENI. This CDR3 spans 16 amino acids. The chain's CDR3 is CASSLFERGEPSEQFF. CDR3 sequence (DNA): TGTGCCAGCTCACTTTTTGAGCGGGGGGAACCCTCTGAGCAGTTCTTC.

This clone has only one observation. The CDR3 loop reads CASSQWRTVNTGELFF. The DNA for the CDR3 is TGTGCCAGCAGCCAATGGCGGACAGTGAACACCGGGGAGCTGTTTTTT. The chain combines TRBV14 with TRBJ2-2, with a possible D match to TRBD1 (6 bases). V was shortened by 2 bases and J by 1 base, with 11 bases between the two germline ends. Germline V gene data show CDR1 as SGHDN and CDR2 as FVKESK. The CDR3 spans 16 residues.

This rearrangement joins TRBV9 to TRBJ2-1; 7 bases align to TRBD2. Germline CDR1 and CDR2: SGDLS and YYNGEE. This CDR3 is built from 15 residues. J was trimmed by 2 bases and V by 1 base; bases with no gene match: 3. CDR3: CASSVRGETYNEQFF. CDR3 bases: TGTGCCAGCAGCGTACGGGGGGAGACCTACAATGAGCAGTTCTTC.

V and J are TRBV27 and TRBJ1-4; 8 positions agree with TRBD1. The germline V gene has CDR1 MNHEY and CDR2 SMNVEV (reference sequence). Trimming took 5 bases from V and 8 from J; bases not matched to a gene: 10. The CDR3 is 15 residues long. CDR3: CASSVRGREQEKLFF. CDR3 in DNA: TGTGCCAGCAGTGTCAGGGGGCGTGAACAGGAAAAACTGTTTTTT.

The chain is built from TRBV7-7 and TRBJ2-5; a possible D gene is TRBD1 (5 bases). Per germline, CDR1 SSHAT and CDR2 FNYEAQ (reference sequence). Trimming removed 8 bases from V and 4 bases from J, with 11 bases in between. CDR3 length: 12 amino acids. In DNA form, the CDR3 reads TGTGCCAGCGCAGGGATCGCAGAGACCCAGTACTTC. This encodes CASAGIAETQYF.

The rearrangement links TRBV18 to TRBJ1-1, with 7 bases matching TRBD1. Germline-derived CDR1 and CDR2 are KGHSH and LQKENI. The CDR3 is made up of 17 amino acids. With 0 bases clipped from V and 0 bases from J, the junction kept 7 bases outside the gene matches. The CDR3 sequence is CASSPPDRAAMNTEAFF. CDR3 nucleotides: TGTGCCAGCTCACCACCTGACAGGGCCGCAATGAACACTGAAGCTTTCTTT.

V gene TRBV4-1 combines with J gene TRBJ1-2; D unclear. The CDR3 totals 15 residues. V lost 0 bases, J lost 8 bases, and 16 bases lay in between. Germline V gene lookup returns CDR1 MGHRA and CDR2 YSYEKL. The CDR3 reads CASSQDPDSRKGYTF. The CDR3 DNA reads as TGCGCCAGCAGCCAAGATCCCGACTCCCGAAAGGGCTACACCTTC.

The genes are TRBV6-6 and TRBJ1-2, with TRBD1 identical over 8 bases. Germline CDR1 MNHNY, CDR2 SVGAGI (reference sequence). This CDR3 is built from 11 residues. CDR3 amino acids: CGTGGGYGYTF. Written as DNA, the CDR3 is TGTGGCACAGGGGGAGGGTATGGCTACACCTTC.

The V gene is TRBV6-4, the J gene TRBJ2-5; 8 nucleotides match TRBD2. The CDR3 length is 15 residues. J was trimmed by 2 bases and V by 5 bases; bases with no gene match: 7. Germline-derived CDR1 and CDR2 are MRHNA and SNTAGT. The CDR3 protein is CASSFSGNPQETQYF. The CDR3 DNA is TGTGCCAGCAGTTTTAGCGGGAACCCACAAGAGACCCAGTACTTC.

The V and J genes are TRBV7-9 and TRBJ2-7, with TRBD1 identical over 7 bases. Germline V gene lookup returns CDR1 SEHNR and CDR2 FQNEAQ (reference sequence). The trim removed 5 bases at V and 6 bases at J, leaving 16 bases unmatched. The CDR3 runs 16 residues. This chain's CDR3 is CASSGEREGGFIEQYF. Written as DNA, the CDR3 is TGTGCCAGCAGCGGGGAGCGTGAAGGGGGCTTCATCGAGCAGTACTTC.

A word on this clone: In the same sample, other DNA sequences code for this CDR3. The chain has TRBV9 and TRBJ2-3, with D possibly TRBD2 on 6 matching bases. Germline CDR1 and CDR2: SGDLS and YYNGEE. This CDR3 comprises 14 residues. V gave up 5 bases and J gave up 0 bases, with 10 bases separating them. CDR3 sequence (DNA): TGTGCCAGCAGTGGGAGCGGGAGCACAGATACGCAGTATTTT. This codes for CASSGSGSTDTQYF.

CDR3 in amino acids: CAISESTRGAPDYGYTF. The CDR3 DNA sequence: TGTGCCATCAGTGAGTCGACCCGGGGGGCTCCTGACTATGGCTACACCTTC. V and J are TRBV10-3 and TRBJ1-2; perhaps TRBD1 as D (6 bases). From germline, CDR1 is ENHRY and CDR2 SYGVKD. The CDR3 extends over 17 amino acids. V lost 0 bases to trimming and J lost 3 bases, with 17 bases between them.

V is TRBV7-3 and J is TRBJ2-1; 9 nucleotides match TRBD2. The V gene's germline CDR1 is SGHTA and CDR2 FQGTGA. The CDR3 is made up of 16 amino acids. After removal of 0 bases from V and 5 bases from J, the junction contained 5 bases not matched to a gene. DNA of the CDR3: TGTGCCAGCAGCTTAACCGGCGGGGGGGTCCACAATGAGCAGTTCTTC. Translation: CASSLTGGGVHNEQFF. Full variable domain (remainder filled in from reference TRBV7-3 and TRBJ2-1): GAGVSQTPSNKVTEKGKYVELRCDPISGHTALYWYRQSLGQGPEFLIYFQGTGAADDSGLPNDRFFAVRPEGSVSTLKIQRTERGDSAVYLCASSLTGGGVHNEQFFGPGTRLTVL.